This T cell receptor beta chain derives from a study of CD8 T cells in ankylosing spondylitis. Libraries of TCR beta came from quantitative 5'-RACE with molecular barcodes. TCRdb re-derived calls from the 5' RACE reads in MiXCR, one entry per CDR3 protein. The data hold fewer than 750,000 distinct CDR3 sequences, with 15% to 20% observed a single time. This clonotype showed up just a few times. Its antigen is not identified. CDR1 and CDR2 (germline): SNHLY, FYNNEI. V lost 2 bases to trimming and J lost 13 bases, with 11 bases between them. CDR3 length: 11 residues. Study-wide results and caveats: Significantly higher representation of disease-linked clones was reported for matched ankylosing spondylitis synovial fluid. One TCR beta motif, made up of seven to nine highly homologous variants, appeared characteristic of ankylosing spondylitis blood. Disease-linked clones bore a CD8+ phenotype, appearing relatively rarely in peripheral blood.

Source material: blood, either unsorted or a sorted T cell fraction (not recorded which). The chain recombines TRBV2 with TRBJ1-1, with D unresolved. The origin of this receptor is a male donor with ankylosing spondylitis. CDR3 in DNA: TGTGCCAGCAGTGAATTGGGTACGGTTTTCTTT. Its protein product is CASSELGTVFF.